Included here is one TCR beta chain sequence, with context. Its antigen is still unknown. The sample holds no much larger clone one base away, and base qualities are not on file. The CDR3 holds 17 amino acids from the cysteine to the phenylalanine. Here the CDR3 DNA is all that survives: 51 bases in frame from base 1. Ends trimmed: V by 0 bases, J by 4 bases; bases unmatched to a gene: 9. Reading the germline V gene (reference sequence) gives CDR1 LNHNV and CDR2 YYDKDF. These data belong to a study of T cells in Graves' hyperthyroidism and ophthalmopathy (dated by TCRdb to between 2018 and 2021). Context from the whole study: Peripheral blood was sampled at the time of initial diagnosis, prior to any treatment. TCR Vbeta CDR3 sequencing of roughly 140 peripheral blood samples (roughly 43 ophthalmopathy, over 70 hyperthyroidism and approximately 17 progressor patients) is reported in the paper. An independent validation cohort of around 19 hyperthyroidism patients and 17 patients who later progressed to ophthalmopathy tested prospective prediction of ophthalmopathy. For training and testing, the roughly 100 patients in the discovery cohort were randomly divided in a 7:3 ratio. After blood sampling, hyperthyroidism patients were treated with methimazole at a starting dose of 30 mg daily, and ophthalmopathy patients were treated with high-dose intravenous methylprednisolone. A discovery cohort of 95 to 100 patients, roughly 40 with Graves' ophthalmopathy and 55 to 65 with stable Graves' hyperthyroidism, was used to find distinguishing TCR V-J signatures. The study also compared thyroid tissue and blood T-cell repertoires from roughly six Graves' hyperthyroidism patients.

Stable Graves' hyperthyroidism was defined as no progression to ophthalmopathy during 18 months of follow-up. Hyperthyroidism patients were aged 18 to 65 years and newly diagnosed, with disease duration of less than 2 months. Any patient with an uncontrolled infection, another autoimmune disease, pregnancy or lactation was excluded. Clinical symptoms, serum thyroxine and TRAb, thyroid ultrasound, and orbital computed tomography formed the basis for the diagnoses. Ficoll-Paque density gradient centrifugation was used to isolate PBMCs from under 11 ml of fresh peripheral blood. Trizol reagent was used to extract total RNA, and RNA quality was then checked on an Agilent 2100 Bioanalyzer. The TCR beta CDR3 regions were amplified from RNA transcripts. For the first round of RT-PCR on the TCR CDR3, the HTBI primer set was used together with the Qiagen OneStep RT-PCR kit. Libraries were constructed in a second round of multiplex PCR, after which size selection and purification were performed. Libraries were sequenced paired-end with 100 bp reads on an Illumina HiSeq2000. The authors' pipeline ran thus. Raw data were processed with SOAPnuke, discarding reads with adapters, uncalled bases, mean Phred below 15, or no exact constant-primer or identifier match. COPE v1.2.5 was used to merge high-quality paired reads, and clonotypes were defined as unique nucleotide sequences. MiTCR v1.1 was used to align clonotypes to the IMGT TRBV, TRBD and TRBJ reference segments. The analysis included only V-J combinations with a frequency above 0.0001, which together covered about 99% of the repertoires. A TCS score was defined as the ratio of F50 (clonal expansion) to E x V (chaos), with BLOSUM62-based TCRdist applied between CDR3 peptides within each V-J. Welch's t-statistics and random forest reduced 450 to 600 V-J features to 13, which were used in a naive Bayes classifier (R e1071). In-frame beta chains were kept once TCRdb had trimmed the public reads at Q25 with fastp and called clones with MiXCR. Each CDR3 protein gets just one entry, which takes the most common genes and DNA from the rows behind it. These V and J calls originate from TCRdb's pipeline instead of the authors' own analysis. The sample profile shows roughly 630,000 distinct CDR3 sequences; 15% to 19% of them were found once. Around 6.6% of the sample is held by the ten biggest clonotypes.

The paper's findings and limits, for the study overall: A 13 V-J signature model separated ophthalmopathy from stable hyperthyroidism, with just over 85% sensitivity and roughly 84% specificity in cross-validation and 80%/75% in testing. Blood samples also contained most of the expanded thyroid clonotypes (frequency above 0.001), which suggests that blood repertoires may reflect thyroid immune responses. No statistical method was used to set the sample size in advance, and investigators knew the group allocation. In validation, progression to ophthalmopathy was predicted by the model with almost 71% sensitivity and 72.22% specificity, a median of around 6.5 months before onset.

Material: blood. The sequence derives from a woman younger than 45 with Graves' hyperthyroidism. The rearrangement joined TRBV15 to TRBJ1-5; 7 central nucleotides agree with TRBD1. The DNA sequence follows: TGTGCCACCAGCAGAGACTTACAGGGGACGCGAAATCAGCCCCAGCATTTT. Its translation reads: CATSRDLQGTRNQPQHF.